This TCR beta chain stems from a study of blood T cell repertoires in COVID-19 (dated by TCRdb to the early 2020s). Regarding the research as a whole: Samples covering the acute and convalescent phases of COVID-19 were provided by collaborators in the United States, Italy and Spain. The dataset comprised deeply sampled blood TCRbeta repertoires from subjects exposed to, actively infected with, or recovered from COVID-19. The repertoires were made available in a free public database intended to serve as a resource for research on the immune response to SARS-CoV-2. Samples came from the ongoing ImmuneRACE study (first 160 participants) plus 1,254 subjects from 6 global collaborators. A de-identified subject ID, COVID-19 status, age in years and sex were almost always included in the sample metadata. Where available, HLA class I and class II types were taken from metadata supplied by the sample provider and were not determined by assay-based typing. The material from the prospective study consisted of cDNA or gDNA derived from T cells, B-cell-depleted T cells, or PBMCs. What the study reported, not specific to this receptor: The quantity of clinical and demographic metadata differed by source and by participant and was supplied without curation.

From cysteine to phenylalanine, the CDR3 is 13 amino acids long. The retained sequence is limited to the CDR3, 39 bases, with the frame set at the first base. Per the germline V gene, SGHRS is the CDR1 and YFSETQ is the CDR2. V lost 3 bases and J lost 3 bases, and the count of bases not matched to a germline gene is 2. The collaborating institutions used their own protocols to collect whole blood in K2EDTA tubes. For TCRbeta analysis, collaborators shipped samples in one of three forms: frozen whole blood, isolated PBMCs, or DNA extracted from either of those sample types. As regards this clone: This clone's antigen is unknown. Per-base quality was not reported, and no clone a single base away is much larger than it.

TCRbeta CDR3 regions were amplified from genomic DNA using the immunoSEQ Assay, a bias-controlled multiplex PCR. The original methods were these. Nucleated cell counts per sample were estimated from amplification of reference gene primers within the assay. To quantify the absolute abundance of each unique TCRbeta CDR3 rearrangement, sequence reads were collapsed and filtered. For each sample, productive Simpson clonality was calculated as the square root of Simpson's diversity index over productive rearrangements. Sourced from immuneACCESS, this table was stored by TCRdb with only in-frame sequences that have V and J called. A share of the clones is absent; for the studies checked, an unresolved V gene accounts for under half, and the remainder has no known explanation. D and trimming were read from the DNA, whereas the V and J calls and clone size are those reported in that table. Recorded for this sample are around 99,000 clones; roughly 75% of them occurred a single time. The ten largest clones add up to about 4.1% of the sample.

The receptor was derived from a human donor in a cohort sampled during active or convalescent COVID-19. The V and J genes are TRBV5-1 and TRBJ2-7, and 8 junctional nucleotides match TRBD1. Sequencing used peripheral blood. CDR3 reads: CASSSTGGYEQYF. The bases are TGCGCCAGCAGCTCCACAGGGGGCTACGAGCAGTACTTC. Full variable domain (CDR3 extended with the reference TRBV5-1 and TRBJ2-7 proteins): KAGVTQTPRYLIKTRGQQVTLSCSPISGHRSVSWYQQTPGQGLQFLFEYFSETQRNKGNFPGRFSGRQFSNSRSEMNVSTLELGDSALYLCASSSTGGYEQYFGPGTRLTVT.